The 6 T cell receptor beta chains reported below all come from one sample, sequenced in a study of shared clonotypes between healthy human individuals. CD45RO-negative, CCR7-positively selected cells formed the naive CD8 fraction, excluding terminally differentiated effector memory CD45RA+ cells. TCRdb's copy holds only in-frame clones and misses some; the assay was immunoSEQ multiplex PCR. The profile shows roughly 590,000 clones, nearly 97% of them singletons. Sequenced: naive CD8+ T cells sorted from blood. Source of these receptors: a woman in her twenties or thirties in good health.

On this clone: The sample has other DNA sequences that encode this CDR3 too. The rearrangement joins TRBV27 to TRBJ1-5; D perhaps matches TRBD1 (5 bases). The CDR3 consists of 14 residues. V dropped 2 bases and J dropped 3 bases, with 8 bases sitting between them. Germline CDR1 reads MNHEY; CDR2 reads SMNVEV (reference sequence). The CDR3 DNA reads TGTGCCAGCAGTTTAAGACAGTACAATCAGCCCCAGCATTTT. It encodes CASSLRQYNQPQHF.

The chain carries TRBV9 and TRBJ2-1, with 9 positions matching TRBD2. Germline V gene data show CDR1 as SGDLS and CDR2 as YYNGEE. CDR3 length: 19 amino acids. J was trimmed by 0 bases and V by 2 bases; bases with no gene match: 12. The CDR3 is CASSVEWDLAGSSYNEQFF. Written as DNA, the CDR3 is TGTGCCAGCAGCGTCGAGTGGGATCTAGCGGGGAGCTCCTACAATGAGCAGTTCTTC.

Comments on this clone: Other DNA sequences in this specimen translate into the identical CDR3. This chain links TRBV28 with TRBJ2-7; 7 bases agree with TRBD1. With V trimmed by 4 bases and J by 3 bases, 0 bases remained unmatched. Germline V gene sequence: CDR1 MDHEN, CDR2 SYDVKM. The CDR3 consists of 12 residues. The CDR3 reads CASSSGGYEQYF. The CDR3 nucleotides read TGTGCCAGCAGTTCAGGGGGCTACGAGCAGTACTTC.

This chain connects TRBV5-6 to TRBJ2-3, with no clear D. Germline V gene sequence: CDR1 SGHDT, CDR2 YYEEEE. The V gene lost 4 bases and the J gene lost 4 bases, with 13 bases spanning the gap. The CDR3 totals 14 residues. DNA for the CDR3: TGTGCCAGCAGCCTTGCCCTCGACCCAGATACGCAGTATTTT. Translation gives CASSLALDPDTQYF.

The CDR3 nucleotides are TGTGCCAGCAGAGGGGAGGTTGGGACTGAAGCTTTCTTT. It is translated as CASRGEVGTEAFF. The chain couples TRBV7-6 to TRBJ1-1; D may be TRBD1 (5 bases). Germline assignment: CDR1 SGHVS and CDR2 FNYEAQ. The CDR3 runs 13 residues. Trimming cost V 6 bases and J 5 bases, with 13 bases left between them. Full variable domain (rest looked up from reference TRBV7-6 and TRBJ1-1): GAGVSQSPRYKVTKRGQDVALRCDPISGHVSLYWYRQALGQGPEFLTYFNYEAQQDKSGLPNDRFSAERPEGSISTLTIQRTEQRDSAMYRCASRGEVGTEAFFGQGTRLTVV.

The V and J genes are TRBV19 and TRBJ2-5; TRBD1 matches 8 bases. The J call may be incorrect, as the DNA end agrees better with TRBJ2-7. This CDR3 spans 14 amino acids. In germline, CDR1 is LNHDA, CDR2 SQIVND (reference sequence). As DNA, the CDR3 is TGTGCCAGTAGTATCCGGGACAGGAGCTACGAGCAGTACTTC. Encoded protein: CASSIRDRSYEQYF.